These T cell receptor beta chains were read from a single sample in a study of cytomegalovirus exposure and HLA in healthy donors. The method was immunoSEQ multiplex PCR; TCRdb's version includes in-frame clones alone and lacks a portion of them. Altogether some 67,000 clones are present, over 70% being singletons, with the ten largest covering around 7.6%. Sequencing was done on a sample of PBMCs. These receptors all come from a man aged 55 to 70 in good health and CMV-seropositive. The CDR3 runs from the conserved cysteine through the conserved F or W. A D gene is named only where the DNA matches it firmly. Not every row has a clone size; where given, it reads once, few, many or a size class.

TRBD2	TRBV4-1	TRBJ2-1	.	TGCGCCAGCAGCCAGAGTAGCGGGGGGAGCTCCTACAATGAGCAGTTCTTC	CASSQSSGGSSYNEQFF
TRBD1	TRBV7-9	TRBJ1-5	.	TGTGCCAGCAGCTCGGACAGGGCTAGCAATCAGCCCCAGCATTTT	CASSSDRASNQPQHF
TRBD2	TRBV6-4	TRBJ2-3	.	TGTGCCAGCAGTGACGACGGGGGGGCCTCGGATACGCAGTATTTT	CASSDDGGASDTQYF
TRBD1	TRBV4-1	TRBJ1-2	.	TGCGCCAGCAGCCAGGGGACAGCTAACTATGGCTACACCTTC	CASSQGTANYGYTF
TRBD1	TRBV28	TRBJ1-1	.	TGTGCCAGCAGTGACAGGGATTATAAGATGAACACTGAAGCTTTCTTT	CASSDRDYKMNTEAFF
.	TRBV7-9	TRBJ1-2	.	TGTGCCAGCAGCGCAGGCGAGGAGGGGGGCTACACCTTC	CASSAGEEGGYTF
TRBD2	TRBV5-1	TRBJ2-1	.	TGCGCCAGCAGCTTGCGAGCGGGGGCCACCTCCTACAATGAGCAGTTCTTC	CASSLRAGATSYNEQFF
TRBD2	TRBV7-9	TRBJ2-5	few	TGTGCCAGCAGCCAAGATAATAGCGGGGGGCCAGAGACCCAGTACTTC	CASSQDNSGGPETQYF
TRBD2	TRBV7-2	TRBJ2-2	few	TGTGCCAGCAGCTCCTCACTAGCGGGGAGCTCTGGAACCGGGGAGCTGTTTTTT	CASSSSLAGSSGTGELFF
.	TRBV5-1	TRBJ2-1	.	TGCGCCAGCAGCTTGGGGAGGGGTTCATCCAATGAGCAGTTCTTC	CASSLGRGSSNEQFF
TRBD1	TRBV19	TRBJ1-5	.	TGTGCCAGTAGTATCTATCCAGGGGGCCGGCAGCCCCAGCATTTT	CASSIYPGGRQPQHF
TRBD1	TRBV2	TRBJ1-5	.	TGTGCCAGCAGTGAATCTATGGGACAGGGAGTTCAGCCCCAGCATTTT	CASSESMGQGVQPQHF
.	TRBV27	TRBJ2-2	.	TGTGCCAGCAGTTGGCAACGCACGGGCACCGGGGAGCTGTTTTTT	CASSWQRTGTGELFF
.	TRBV7-2	TRBJ1-2	.	TGTGCCAGCAGCTTAGGAGTCTATGGCTACACCTTC	CASSLGVYGYTF
TRBD1	TRBV19	TRBJ1-4	.	TGTGCCAGTAGTATAGGCCCCAAGACAGGGGCGAATGAAAAACTGTTTTTT	CASSIGPKTGANEKLFF
.	TRBV7-9	TRBJ1-5	.	TGTGCCAGCAGCCCATACGGGAGCAATCAGCCCCAGCATTTT	CASSPYGSNQPQHF
.	TRBV29-1	TRBJ2-3	once	TGCAGCGTTGAAGTCCTACGAAGCGAGTCCACAGATACGCAGTATTTT	CSVEVLRSESTDTQYF
.	TRBV6-1	TRBJ1-6	.	TGTGCCAGCAAATTGGGGCGGGGGAATTCACCCCTCCACTTT	CASKLGRGNSPLHF
TRBD1	TRBV10-3	TRBJ2-7	.	TGTGCCATCAGTGAGCCCTCGGGACAGCGCGACTCCTACGAGCAGTACTTC	CAISEPSGQRDSYEQYF
.	TRBV11-2	TRBJ1-2	few	TGTGCCAGCAGCTTAGTCGGGATGGGCCTTACTAACTATGGCTACACCTTC	CASSLVGMGLTNYGYTF
TRBD2	TRBV11-1	TRBJ2-1	.	TGTGCCAGCAGCTCGCAGCGGGGGGCCTACAATGAGCAGTTCTTC	CASSSQRGAYNEQFF
TRBD1	TRBV4-1	TRBJ1-1	.	TGCGCCAGCAGACAGGCAATCAGGACAGGGGGCGCGGGGAACACTGAAGCTTTCTTT	CASRQAIRTGGAGNTEAFF
TRBD1	TRBV19	TRBJ2-2	.	TGTGCTACACAGGGGAAGGTAAACACCGGGGAGCTGTTTTTT	CATQGKVNTGELFF
TRBD1	TRBV5-1	TRBJ2-5	.	TGCGCCAGCAGCTTAGGACAGGGAGCTACGAAGCAGTACTTC	CASSLGQGATKQYF
TRBD2	TRBV6-6	TRBJ2-1	.	TGTGCCAGCCTAGGGGCTAGCGGGCCCTACAATGAGCAGTTCTTC	CASLGASGPYNEQFF
.	TRBV6-1	TRBJ2-5	.	TGTGCCAGCAGTGAAGCGCTTCGGGGGGGACAGTCACAAGAGACCCAGTACTTC	CASSEALRGGQSQETQYF
TRBD2	TRBV10-2	TRBJ2-3	.	TGCGCCAGCAAACTAGCGGGCACAGATACGCAGTATTTT	CASKLAGTDTQYF
TRBD2	TRBV5-1	TRBJ2-3	.	TGCGCCAGCAGCTTCCTTGGGACTAGCTGGGAAGATACGCAGTATTTT	CASSFLGTSWEDTQYF
.	TRBV13	TRBJ1-2	.	TGTGCCAGCAGCTTAGATCGGGAAACCTATGGCTACACCTTC	CASSLDRETYGYTF
TRBD1	TRBV5-1	TRBJ1-1	.	TGCGCCAGCAGCTTGGACCCCCAGGGGGCGACCACTGAAGCTTTCTTT	CASSLDPQGATTEAFF
.	TRBV6-1	TRBJ1-2	.	TGTGCCAGCAGTCCCCGGGTATTACCTAGGAATGGCTACACCTTC	CASSPRVLPRNGYTF
.	TRBV4-1	TRBJ2-7	few	TGCGCCAGCAGCCCCGAGGCCTCGCCCTTCGAAGAGCAGTACTTC	CASSPEASPFEEQYF
.	TRBV5-8	TRBJ1-1	once	TGTGCCAGCAGGTATGCTTTCTTT	CASRYAFF
.	TRBV11-3	TRBJ2-1	.	TGTGCCAGCAGCTTAGTCGGGAGAACTTCCTACAATGAGCAGTTCTTC	CASSLVGRTSYNEQFF
TRBD1	TRBV5-6	TRBJ1-4	.	TGTGCCAGCAGCTTACGGGACAGAGGTGAAAAACTGTTTTTT	CASSLRDRGEKLFF
.	TRBV7-9	TRBJ1-1	.	TGTGCCAGCAGCTTAACAGGAGTGAACACTGAAGCTTTCTTT	CASSLTGVNTEAFF
TRBD1	TRBV29-1	TRBJ2-7	.	TGCAGCGTCACAGGGGGCCTTACCTACGAGCAGTACTTC	CSVTGGLTYEQYF
TRBD1	TRBV4-1	TRBJ1-1	.	TGCGCCAGCAGCCAAGACCCGGGACAGGGGTTCGCTGAAGCTTTCTTT	CASSQDPGQGFAEAFF
.	TRBV6-6	TRBJ1-3	.	TGTGCCAGCAGTTACTCACAGGGCTCTGGAAACACCATATATTTT	CASSYSQGSGNTIYF
TRBD1	TRBV6-5	TRBJ1-1	.	TGTGCCAGCAGGGACAGGGCGGCTTTCTTT	CASRDRAAFF
TRBD1	TRBV6-5	TRBJ1-2	.	TGTGCCAGCAAATCGCCCACAGGGGTCGGGGGTGGCTACACCTTC	CASKSPTGVGGGYTF
TRBD2	TRBV6-5	TRBJ2-3	few	TGTGCCAGCAGTTACTTAAGAGCGGGGTTGGCAGATACGCAGTATTTT	CASSYLRAGLADTQYF
.	TRBV7-7	TRBJ1-1	.	TGTGCTAGCAGCTTATCCATCAACACTGAAGCTTTCTTT	CASSLSINTEAFF
.	TRBV27	TRBJ2-1	few	TGTGCCAGCAGTTCCCTACCGAGCTCCTACAATGAGCAGTTCTTC	CASSSLPSSYNEQFF
.	TRBV2	TRBJ2-6	.	TGTGCCAGCAGTGAAGCGCGGCCCGGAGCTGGGGCCAACGTCCTGACTTTC	CASSEARPGAGANVLTF
.	TRBV25-1	TRBJ2-5	.	TGTGCCAGCAGTTCGAGGGGGGGCGTAAGCTGGGGACAAGAGACCCAGTACTTC	CASSSRGGVSWGQETQYF
.	TRBV7-9	TRBJ2-7	.	TGTGCCAGCAGCCCCGAGGGGGGGAGGGCCTCAATCGAGCAGTACTTC	CASSPEGGRASIEQYF
.	TRBV11-2	TRBJ1-2	.	TGTGCCAGCAGTCCTTTTCCCCTACAGGGACCCCTAGAAGGCTACACCTTC	CASSPFPLQGPLEGYTF
.	TRBV2	TRBJ1-2	few	TGTGCCAGCAGTGATGACAGAAACTATGGCTACACCTTC	CASSDDRNYGYTF
TRBD1	TRBV7-9	TRBJ2-7	.	TGTGCCAGCAGCCGGACAGGGGATCGTTACGAGCAGTACTTC	CASSRTGDRYEQYF
TRBD2	TRBV5-6	TRBJ2-5	.	TGTGCCAGCAGCAATAGCGGGGGGGCCGGAGGGACCCAGTACTTC	CASSNSGGAGGTQYF
.	TRBV5-1	TRBJ2-5	.	TGCGCCAGCAGCAGACTTCGACAAGAGACCCAGTACTTC	CASSRLRQETQYF
.	TRBV2	TRBJ1-1	.	TGTGCCGACAAGACAGACTTGAACACTGAAGCTTTCTTT	CADKTDLNTEAFF
TRBD2	TRBV5-4	TRBJ2-7	.	TGTGCCACCCGCCCCGGACTAGCGGGAGTCGAGCAGTACTTC	CATRPGLAGVEQYF
.	TRBV6-1	TRBJ1-1	.	TGTGCCAGCAGTGAACGGGTCAGCCCTGAAGCTTTCTTT	CASSERVSPEAFF
TRBD2	TRBV6-5	TRBJ2-1	.	TGTGCCAGCAGCTGGACCGGGAGGGCCCTAAATGAGCAGTTCTTC	CASSWTGRALNEQFF
TRBD1	TRBV5-1	TRBJ1-1	.	TGCGCCAGCAGCGTACCAACAGGGGGGGACACTGAAGCTTTCTTT	CASSVPTGGDTEAFF
.	TRBV11-2	TRBJ1-1	.	TGTGCCAGCAGCCGTACTCAGGGATACACTGAAGCTTTCTTT	CASSRTQGYTEAFF
.	TRBV6-6	TRBJ1-5	few	TGTGCCAGCTACACAGGTCGAAATCAGCCCCAGCATTTT	CASYTGRNQPQHF
TRBD2	TRBV5-1	TRBJ2-1	.	TGCGCCAGCAGCTTGGGGCTAGCGGGAGTCAATGAGCAGTTCTTC	CASSLGLAGVNEQFF